This note documents a single T cell receptor beta chain sequence. Its binding antigen is unknown. No base qualities exist here, and no much larger clone lies one base off it. The donors were about 40 Caucasian individuals from Russia, aged 6 to 90 years, who were systemically healthy. Each donor gave about 11 milliliters of peripheral blood, drawn into EDTA-treated Vacutainer tubes. Ficoll-Paque density-gradient centrifugation was used to isolate PBMCs, with at least 7 million per sample. Trizol reagent was used to extract total RNA from the PBMCs, yielding at least 6 micrograms per sample. For every donor, flow cytometry on a PBMC aliquot measured the percentage of naive CD45RAhigh/CD27high T cells. The CDR3 spans 16 residues, from the cysteine through the phenylalanine. Kept here is only the CDR3 DNA, which spans 48 bases and is read in frame from base 1. Trimming leaves V shorter by 0 bases and J shorter by 2 bases, with the junction holding 6 bases beyond the gene matches. For CDR1 and CDR2, the germline V gene lists MNHEY and SVGEGT.

The data are from a study of blood T cells in healthy people across ages (dated by TCRdb to between 2015 and 2016). The study in broad terms: In model experiments, template switching captured roughly one uniquely barcoded TCR beta cDNA molecule for every two T cells. Age-related changes in TCR beta repertoire diversity were measured in the study by deep sequencing normalized with unique cDNA molecular identifiers. Four age groups were formed from the donors: young (average approximately 15 years), middle-aged (approximately 39), aged (approximately 60) and long-lived (82). To avoid experimental bias, donors of different ages were randomly spread across the sequencing lanes. The study analyzed two additional independent replicas of 1 million unique cDNA reads from the same blood draw for two donors, one aged 18 to 29 and one aged 80 or older.

What the research found in general, with its limitations: Total diversity estimates from one million sequenced T cells were considered lower bounds and underestimates. Observed TCR beta diversity per million T cells fell roughly linearly with age, and a significant reduction was already apparent by age approximately 40. There was a strong correlation between observed TCR beta diversity and the percentage of naive T cells measured by flow cytometry. The long-lived group showed more naive CD4+ T cells, fewer expanded clones and increased TCR diversity than the aged group, suggesting age selection. Since profiling was done on bulk unsorted PBMCs, naive and antigen-experienced compartments could not be conclusively compared. Because donor CMV infection status was unknown, age-related changes in expanded clonotypes were potentially confounded.

The library was made by 5' RACE. Reads for this sample came from an Illumina HiSeq 2500. A second about 7 to 11 cycle PCR used a sample-barcoded 5' primer and a J-beta primer mix. A template-switch 5' adaptor carrying 12 random nucleotides introduced a unique molecular identifier onto each TCR beta cDNA molecule. At least 2.5 million CDR3-containing paired-end reads were obtained from each sample. The Mint cDNA synthesis kit, primed by a TRBC-specific oligonucleotide, was used to synthesize first-strand cDNA from all RNA. All cDNA was treated with uracil-DNA glycosylase and then went through a first 18-cycle PCR with the universal primers M1SS and BC2_uni_R. The published analysis was carried out like this. For normalization, 1 million high-quality reads were randomly selected from each sample, with every read carrying a distinct molecular identifier. Instead of being binned into consensus sequences, reads with shared molecular identifiers were discarded. CDR3 identification, clonotype clustering and error correction used MiTCR with a Q25 quality threshold and the strictest error-elimination algorithm. A nonparametric unseen species model with Euler transformation was used to estimate a lower bound on total TCR beta diversity. TCRdb's own reprocessing of the public reads used fastp at Q25 and MiXCR and kept productive beta chains. Each CDR3 protein appears once, grouped with its most common genes and DNA. TCRdb assigned the V and J calls; the authors' analysis was not used. The sample includes hundreds of thousands of distinct CDR3 sequences, with around 49% observed a single time. The leading ten clones occupy approximately 32% of the sample.

In this chain, TRBV6-2 or TRBV6-3 is recombined with TRBJ2-5; 7 bases in between match TRBD2. The receptor was isolated from a woman aged 55-69 years in good health. Sequenced sample: blood. In nucleotide form, the sequence is TGTGCCAGCAGTTACTCGCTAGCGGAGGTACAAGAGACCCAGTACTTC. Its protein reads: CASSYSLAEVQETQYF.